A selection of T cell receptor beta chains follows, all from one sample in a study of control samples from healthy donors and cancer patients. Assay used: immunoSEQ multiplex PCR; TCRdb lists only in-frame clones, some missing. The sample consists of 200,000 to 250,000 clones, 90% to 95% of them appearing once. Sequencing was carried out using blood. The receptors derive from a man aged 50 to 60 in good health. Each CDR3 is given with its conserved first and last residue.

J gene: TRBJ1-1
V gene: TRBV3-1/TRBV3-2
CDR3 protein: CASSIAGSVTEAFF

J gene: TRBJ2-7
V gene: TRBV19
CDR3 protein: CASTPRAGAYEQYF

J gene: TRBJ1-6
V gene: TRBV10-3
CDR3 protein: CAITMDRNNSPLHF

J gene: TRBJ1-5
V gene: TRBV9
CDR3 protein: CASSLHPDSHQPQHF

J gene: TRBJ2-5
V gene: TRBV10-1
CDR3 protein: CASSERRGPRETQYF

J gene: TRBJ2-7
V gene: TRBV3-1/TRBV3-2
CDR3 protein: CASSQSPGEQYF

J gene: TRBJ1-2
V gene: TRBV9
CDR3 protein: CASSGPAGTYQGYTF

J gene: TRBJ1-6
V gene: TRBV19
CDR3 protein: CASNLGGSDSPLHF

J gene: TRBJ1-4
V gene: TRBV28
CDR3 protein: CASSAGTGQGKLFF

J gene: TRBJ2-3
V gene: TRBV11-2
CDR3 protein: CASSIQSGHTDTQYF

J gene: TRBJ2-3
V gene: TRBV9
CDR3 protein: CASRRGTSSTDTQYF

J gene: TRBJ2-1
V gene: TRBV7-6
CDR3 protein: CASSRQGGTYNEQFF

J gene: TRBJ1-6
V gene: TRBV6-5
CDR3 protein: CASGRDPNSPLHF